A single sample is the source of the 7 T cell receptor beta chains below, sequenced in a study of blood T cell repertoires in COVID-19. Assay used: immunoSEQ multiplex PCR; TCRdb lists only in-frame clones, some missing. The sample records almost 55,000 clones, approximately 89% being singletons. The sequencing sample was made of peripheral blood. The origin of the receptors is a human donor in a cohort sampled during active COVID-19.

The CDR3 DNA sequence: TGCGCCAGCAGCCGGGGACAGGAGCCCATCTACGAGCAGTACTTC. Encoded protein: CASSRGQEPIYEQYF. This sequence joins TRBV5-1 and TRBJ2-7, with 8 bases fitting TRBD1. The CDR3 has 15 residues. V dropped 4 bases and J dropped 3; count of bases not matched to a gene: 9. In germline, CDR1 is SGHRS, CDR2 YFSETQ.

V usage is TRBV6-5 and J usage is TRBJ1-1; 9 nucleotides agree with TRBD1. Losses at the gene ends were 6 bases for V and 4 bases for J; bases not matched to a gene: 6. Germline-derived CDR1 and CDR2 are MNHEY and SVGAGI. The CDR3 runs to 14 residues. CDR3 nucleotide sequence: TGTGCCAGCAGCCCGGACAGGGGCGTCACTGAAGCTTTCTTT. Translating gives CASSPDRGVTEAFF.

The rearrangement uses TRBV4-3 and TRBJ2-5, with 12 bases aligning to TRBD2. CDR1 is LGHNA, CDR2 YSLEER, per germline. The CDR3 totals 16 residues. Trimming removed 4 bases from V and 2 bases from J; junction bases left unmatched: 5. The CDR3 spells CASSRGLAGPQETQYF. CDR3 bases: TGCGCCAGCAGCCGAGGACTAGCGGGGCCGCAAGAGACCCAGTACTTC.

This clone was counted only a few times. The rearrangement links TRBV6-5 to TRBJ1-2; D uncertain. The CDR3 is 11 residues long. Looked up from germline, CDR1 is MNHEY and CDR2 is SVGAGI. Trimming pared 10 bases from V and 1 base from J, leaving 7 bases between. CDR3 residues: CATRSNYGYTF. The DNA for the CDR3 is TGTGCCACCAGGAGTAACTATGGCTACACCTTC.

V usage is TRBV6-5 and J usage is TRBJ1-1; tentatively, D is TRBD1 (6 bases). Deletions cut 6 bases from V and 6 bases from J, with 17 bases between. The germline V gene has CDR1 MNHEY and CDR2 SVGAGI. CDR3 length: 14 amino acids. The CDR3 nucleotides read TGTGCCAGCAGAAACACAGGGTCCAGGGCTGAAGCTTTCTTT. It encodes CASRNTGSRAEAFF.

The chain combines TRBV19 with TRBJ1-5, with a possible D match to TRBD1 (5 bases). The CDR3 sequence is 12 residues long. Germline assignment: CDR1 LNHDA and CDR2 SQIVND (reference sequence). V lost 9 bases and J 2 bases, leaving 8 bases between the germline ends. The CDR3 loop reads CASRDGNQPQHF. The CDR3 coding sequence is TGTGCCAGCAGGGATGGCAATCAGCCCCAGCATTTT.

This chain uses TRBV7-2 with TRBJ2-3; 8 bases are shared with TRBD1. The CDR3 extends over 16 amino acids. The V gene end was trimmed by 1 base and the J gene end by 5 bases; junction bases not matched to a gene: 8. Germline loops: CDR1 SGHTA, CDR2 FQGNSA. The CDR3 DNA follows: TGTGCCAGCAGCTTAGATGGTCAGGGGGCAGGAGATACGCAGTATTTT. Translated: CASSLDGQGAGDTQYF.